This T cell receptor (beta chain) emerged from a study of blood T cell repertoires in COVID-19. The germline V gene encodes CDR1 SQVTM and CDR2 ANQGSEA. This CDR3 is built from 17 residues. V lost 0 bases to trimming and J lost 4 bases; unmatched junction nucleotides: 10. Original handling: The authors estimated nucleated cell counts from reference gene primer amplification. Generated by immunoSEQ multiplex PCR, the TCRdb table keeps only in-frame clones and is missing some. V, J and clone size are taken as reported in that table, and D and trimming were inferred from the DNA itself. The data show more than 85,000 clones, 60% to 80% seen once.

The specimen sequenced was peripheral blood. The receptor was derived from a woman aged 80 or over with active or convalescent COVID-19. V usage is TRBV29-1 and J usage is TRBJ2-5; 11 bases align to TRBD1. CDR3 DNA: TGCAGCGTTGAAGATCGAGACTCGGGACAGGGGGGAGAGACCCAGTACTTC. It encodes CSVEDRDSGQGGETQYF.